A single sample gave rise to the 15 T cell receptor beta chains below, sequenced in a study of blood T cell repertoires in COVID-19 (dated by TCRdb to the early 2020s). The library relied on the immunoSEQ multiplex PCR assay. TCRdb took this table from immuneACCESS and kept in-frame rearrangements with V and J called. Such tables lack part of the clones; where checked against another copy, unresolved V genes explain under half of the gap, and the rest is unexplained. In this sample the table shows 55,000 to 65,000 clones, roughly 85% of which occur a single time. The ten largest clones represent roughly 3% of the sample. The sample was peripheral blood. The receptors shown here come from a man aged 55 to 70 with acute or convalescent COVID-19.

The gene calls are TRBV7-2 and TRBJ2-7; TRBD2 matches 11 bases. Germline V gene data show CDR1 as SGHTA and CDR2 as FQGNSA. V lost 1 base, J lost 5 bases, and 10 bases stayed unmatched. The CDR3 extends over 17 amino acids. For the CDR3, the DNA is TGTGCCAGCAGCTTAGTATGGGCTAGCGGGAGGACCAACGAGCAGTACTTC. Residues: CASSLVWASGRTNEQYF.

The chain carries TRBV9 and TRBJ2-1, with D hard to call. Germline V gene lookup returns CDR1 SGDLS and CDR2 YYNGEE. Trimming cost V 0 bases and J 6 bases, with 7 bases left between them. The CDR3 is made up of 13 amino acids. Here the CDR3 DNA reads TGTGCCAGCAGCGTAGAGAGCCTCAATGAGCAGTTCTTC. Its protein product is CASSVESLNEQFF.

The CDR3, as DNA: TGTGCCAGCAGTTTGGGACAGAACACTGAAGCTTTCTTT. It encodes CASSLGQNTEAFF. V gene TRBV6-2 or TRBV6-3 combines with J gene TRBJ1-1; possible D gene TRBD1, 6 bases. Germline lookup yields CDR1 MNHEY and CDR2 SVGEGT. Trimming left V 4 bases short and J 1 base short, with 7 bases between. The CDR3 extends over 13 amino acids.

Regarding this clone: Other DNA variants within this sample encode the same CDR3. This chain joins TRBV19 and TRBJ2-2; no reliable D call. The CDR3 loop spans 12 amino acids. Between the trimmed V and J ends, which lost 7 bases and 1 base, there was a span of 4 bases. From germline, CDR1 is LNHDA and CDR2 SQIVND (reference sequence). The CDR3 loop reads CASNLNTGELFF. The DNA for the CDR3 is TGTGCCAGTAATCTGAACACCGGGGAGCTGTTTTTT.

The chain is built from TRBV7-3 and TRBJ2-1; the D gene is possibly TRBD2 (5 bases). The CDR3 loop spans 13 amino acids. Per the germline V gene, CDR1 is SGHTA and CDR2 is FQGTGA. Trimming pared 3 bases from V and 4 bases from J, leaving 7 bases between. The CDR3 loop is CASSFGEYNEQFF. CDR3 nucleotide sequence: TGTGCCAGCAGCTTCGGGGAGTACAATGAGCAGTTCTTC.

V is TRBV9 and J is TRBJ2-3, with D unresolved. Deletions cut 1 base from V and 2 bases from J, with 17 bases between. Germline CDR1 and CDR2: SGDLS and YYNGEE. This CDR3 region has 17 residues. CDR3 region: CASSVKPVVSYTDTQYF. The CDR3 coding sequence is TGTGCCAGCAGCGTAAAGCCCGTTGTGAGCTACACAGATACGCAGTATTTT.

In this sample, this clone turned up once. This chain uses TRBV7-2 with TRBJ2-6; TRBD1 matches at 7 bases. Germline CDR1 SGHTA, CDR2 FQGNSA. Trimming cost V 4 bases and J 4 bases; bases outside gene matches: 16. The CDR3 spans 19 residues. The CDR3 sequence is CASSSDRGRRIAGANVLTF. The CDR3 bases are TGTGCCAGCAGCTCAGATAGGGGGCGCAGGATCGCCGGGGCCAACGTCCTGACTTTC.

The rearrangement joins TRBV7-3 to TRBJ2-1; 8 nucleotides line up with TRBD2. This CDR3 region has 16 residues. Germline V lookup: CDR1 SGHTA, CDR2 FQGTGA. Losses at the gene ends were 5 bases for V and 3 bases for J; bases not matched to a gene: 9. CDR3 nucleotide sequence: TGTGCCAGCAGCCCCCTAAATAGCGGGATCTACAATGAGCAGTTCTTC. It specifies CASSPLNSGIYNEQFF.

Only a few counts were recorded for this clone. The CDR3 loop reads CASTGGVRYTF. In DNA, the CDR3 is TGTGCCAGCACCGGGGGAGTCCGCTACACCTTC. The chain is built from TRBV28 and TRBJ1-2, with D maybe TRBD1 (5 bases). The V gene lost 7 bases and the J gene lost 9 bases, with 12 bases spanning the gap. Looked up from germline, CDR1 is MDHEN and CDR2 is SYDVKM. CDR3 length equals 11 residues.

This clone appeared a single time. CDR3 sequence reads: CASSLTTGMGEQYF. DNA for the CDR3: TGTGCCAGCAGCTTAACGACAGGCATGGGCGAGCAGTACTTC. This chain links TRBV7-8 with TRBJ2-7, with D possibly being TRBD1 (6 bases). V dropped 2 bases and J dropped 6 bases, with 14 bases sitting between them. The length of the CDR3 is 14 residues. From germline, CDR1 is SGHVS and CDR2 FQNEAQ.

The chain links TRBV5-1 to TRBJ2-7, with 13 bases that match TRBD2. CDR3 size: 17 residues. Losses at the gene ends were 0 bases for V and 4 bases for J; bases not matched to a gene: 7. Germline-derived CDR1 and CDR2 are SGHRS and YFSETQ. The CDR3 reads CASSLAARTSGSYEQYF. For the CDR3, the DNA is TGCGCCAGCAGCTTGGCCGCCCGGACTAGCGGGAGTTACGAGCAGTACTTC.

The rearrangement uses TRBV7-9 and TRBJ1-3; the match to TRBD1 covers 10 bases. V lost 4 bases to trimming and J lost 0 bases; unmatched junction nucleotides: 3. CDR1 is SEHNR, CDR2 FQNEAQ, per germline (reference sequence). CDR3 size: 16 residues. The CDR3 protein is CASSSWTGGSGNTIYF. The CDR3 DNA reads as TGTGCCAGCAGCTCCTGGACAGGGGGCTCTGGAAACACCATATATTTT.

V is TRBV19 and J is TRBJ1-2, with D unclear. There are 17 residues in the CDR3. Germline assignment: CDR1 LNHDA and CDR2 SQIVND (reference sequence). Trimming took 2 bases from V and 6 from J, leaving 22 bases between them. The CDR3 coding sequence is TGTGCCAGTAGTATATACCCCTTGGGGAGAAGAGCGGATGGCTACACCTTC. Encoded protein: CASSIYPLGRRADGYTF.

This CDR3 reads CASSSREAGDLYEQYF. The CDR3 region has the DNA TGTGCCAGCAGTTCCCGCGAGGCAGGGGATCTCTACGAGCAGTACTTC. The chain is built from TRBV28 and TRBJ2-7, with D possibly being TRBD1 (6 bases). Per the germline V gene, CDR1 is MDHEN and CDR2 is SYDVKM. Trimming cost V 4 bases and J 3 bases, with 19 bases left between them. The CDR3 covers 16 residues.

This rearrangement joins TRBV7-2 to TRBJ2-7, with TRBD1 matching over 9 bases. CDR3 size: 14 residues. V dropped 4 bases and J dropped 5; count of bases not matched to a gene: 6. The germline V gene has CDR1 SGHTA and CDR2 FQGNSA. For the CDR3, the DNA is TGTGCCAGCAGCTCCTACAGGGGGCTCGACGAGCAGTACTTC. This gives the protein CASSSYRGLDEQYF.